This record looks at one T cell receptor (beta chain) sequence and its context. This sample was included in a study of T-cell reconstitution after alpha-beta-depleted transplantation in children. Construction of the TCRbeta library involved unique molecular identifiers. A single record per CDR3 protein comes from TCRdb applying MiXCR to the PCR reads. The repertoire consists of 190,000 or so distinct CDR3 sequences, with 6% to 7% occurring once and the leading ten covering 3% to 3.5%. This specimen consisted of PBMCs from the stem cell graft donor, obtained from the stem cell graft. The TCR was taken from a human donor who donated a stem cell graft to a child with Wiskott-Aldrich syndrome.

The CDR3 nucleotides read TGCGCCAGCAGCTTAGGAGGGGGGCTCTATGGCTACACCTTC. Translation gives CASSLGGGLYGYTF. The chain is built from TRBV5-1 and TRBJ1-2; possibly TRBD1 for D (6 bases). V was cut by 2 bases and J by 4 bases, with 12 bases left in between. The CDR3 spans 14 residues. Germline V lookup: CDR1 SGHRS, CDR2 YFSETQ.